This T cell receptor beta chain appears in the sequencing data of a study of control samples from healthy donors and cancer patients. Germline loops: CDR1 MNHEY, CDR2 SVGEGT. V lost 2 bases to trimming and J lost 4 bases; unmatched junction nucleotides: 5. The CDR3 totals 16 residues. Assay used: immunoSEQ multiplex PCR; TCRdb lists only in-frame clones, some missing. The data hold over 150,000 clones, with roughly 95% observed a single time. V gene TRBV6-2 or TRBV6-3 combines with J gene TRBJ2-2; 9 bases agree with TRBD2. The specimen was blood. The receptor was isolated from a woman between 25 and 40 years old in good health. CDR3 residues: CASSYRAGGTTGELFF. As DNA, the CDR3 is TGTGCCAGCAGTTACCGTGCGGGAGGGACCACCGGGGAGCTGTTTTTT.